This T cell receptor (beta chain) was sequenced during a study of shared clonotypes between healthy human individuals. Study summary: Each donor contributed plates that comprised three CD4 naive, three CD4 memory, two CD8 naive and one CD8 memory. The study, taken as a whole, reports: Among the subsets, naive ones generally showed larger estimated richness than memory ones.

As processed by the authors: Sequence data from immunoSEQ were junction-only and lacked quality scores; consequently, filtering differed. Data came from immunoSEQ multiplex PCR; TCRdb stores just in-frame clones and leaves some out. V and J calls and clone size come straight from that table; D and trimming were deduced from the DNA. Among some 2 million clones, roughly 95% were seen once, and the ten largest hold 1.1%. Details on this clone: As yet, its antigen is unknown.

Germline trimming cut 5 bases from V and 8 bases from J; bases unmatched to any gene: 11. There are 14 residues in the CDR3. Germline V gives CDR1 LGHNA, CDR2 YSLEER. It was CD45RO-negative cells, positively selected for CCR7, that made up naive CD8 cells, with terminally differentiated effector memory CD45RA+ cells excluded. Caucasian adults residing in Nashville, Tennessee made up all the donors. The sample comprised naive CD8+ T cells sorted from blood. This sequence was found in a young man in good health. The chain recombines TRBV4-3 with TRBJ1-2; 7 nucleotides agree with TRBD1. CDR3 DNA: TGCGCCAGCAGCTACGAGGAGGGGGCTAAGGGCTACACCTTC. It translates to CASSYEEGAKGYTF.